The clone carrying this T cell receptor (beta chain) was recorded many times. Its antigen is not identified. The V and J ends lost 3 bases and 7 bases respectively, with 15 bases between them. The CDR3 is made up of 15 amino acids. Per germline, CDR1 SGHTA and CDR2 FQGNSA. TCRdb independently ran MiXCR on the reads; one entry per CDR3 protein. The sample includes 450,000 to 600,000 distinct CDR3 sequences, about 39% of them seen just once. The data derive from a study of T cell repertoires in cytomegalovirus infection. Overall study: CMV infection plus the matching HLA type was flagged by public TCR beta signatures.

Notes on the study in general: In two of eight donors, the top clonotype was HLA-C-restricted CMV-specific. Identification of carriers of CMV plus the relevant HLA was achieved through cumulative public TCR beta family frequency.

The chain is built from TRBV7-2 and TRBJ1-4; a weak D match, TRBD1 (5 bases). This receptor was taken from a human donor in good health (CMV status not recorded). Some clones in this sample may be carry-over from other donors' samples. The sample in question was cultured PBMCs, obtained from culture after CMV antigen stimulation. The CDR3 sequence is CASSFDGAMGEKLFF. The CDR3 bases are TGTGCCAGCAGCTTCGACGGGGCTATGGGTGAAAAACTGTTTTTT.